Each of the 27 T cell receptor beta chains below was sequenced from the same sample in a study of blood T cells in healthy people across ages. With a J-beta primer mix and a sample-barcoded 5' primer, a second PCR ran 7 to 11 cycles. A single record per CDR3 protein comes from TCRdb applying MiXCR to the 5' RACE reads. The sample has about 500,000 distinct CDR3 sequences; nearly 25% are singletons. This same sample was also taken into another study, of T cells of mothers and their children.

The specimen was blood. Every receptor here comes from a boy younger than 18 in good health.

V gene TRBV4-3 combines with J gene TRBJ2-6, with no clear D. Trimming stripped 0 bases from V and 0 bases from J, with 6 bases between. Germline V gene lookup returns CDR1 LGHNA and CDR2 YSLEER. The CDR3 contains 16 residues. CDR3 nucleotides: TGCGCCAGCAGCCAAGATCCGAACTCTGGGGCCAACGTCCTGACTTTC. Its protein is CASSQDPNSGANVLTF.

The chain recombines TRBV29-1 with TRBJ1-1; D is perhaps TRBD1 (5 bases). Trimming stripped 4 bases from V and 4 bases from J, with 19 bases between. This CDR3 is 15 amino acids long. CDR1 SQVTM and CDR2 ANQGSEA come from the germline V gene. CDR3 residues: CSVVMVVAGTTEAFF. The CDR3 DNA is TGCAGCGTTGTTATGGTCGTCGCAGGGACCACTGAAGCTTTCTTT.

This clonotype has only a few counts. The CDR3 spells CASSQDNAGRSYEQYF. The CDR3 DNA reads as TGCGCCAGCAGCCAAGACAACGCGGGGAGGTCGTACGAGCAGTACTTC. This chain links TRBV4-3 with TRBJ2-7; D perhaps matches TRBD2 (6 bases). The germline V gene has CDR1 LGHNA and CDR2 YSLEER. The ends were cut back, 0 bases at V and 4 bases at J, with 16 bases in the middle. This CDR3 is 16 amino acids long.

The gene calls are TRBV2 and TRBJ1-1; maybe TRBD1 (6 bases). The V end lost 5 bases, the J end lost 4 bases, and 11 bases lay between the germline ends. The CDR3 is 13 residues long. CDR1 and CDR2 from the germline V gene are SNHLY and FYNNEI. The CDR3 nucleotides are TGTGCCAGCAGTTTTGGACAGTCCACTGAAGCTTTCTTT. Its protein product is CASSFGQSTEAFF. Full variable domain (outside the CDR3, taken from reference TRBV2 and TRBJ1-1): EPEVTQTPSHQVTQMGQEVILRCVPISNHLYFYWYRQILGQKVEFLVSFYNNEISEKSEIFDDQFSVERPDGSNFTLKIRSTKLEDSAMYFCASSFGQSTEAFFGQGTRLTVV.

This clonotype showed up just a few times. V and J are TRBV4-3 and TRBJ2-7; D is perhaps TRBD1 or TRBD2 (6 bases each). CDR1 and CDR2 from the germline V gene are LGHNA and YSLEER. The CDR3 extends over 14 amino acids. Trimming took off 3 bases at V and 5 bases at J, with 14 bases between the two ends. CDR3 sequence: CASSQFLGGHEQYF. CDR3 DNA: TGCGCCAGCAGCCAGTTCCTGGGGGGCCACGAGCAGTACTTC.

This rearrangement joins TRBV24-1 to TRBJ2-1, with 11 bases lining up with TRBD2. The V gene's germline CDR1 is KGHDR and CDR2 SFDVKD. Trimming took 3 bases from V and 5 from J; bases not matched to a gene: 5. The CDR3 runs 16 residues. The CDR3 sequence is CATSDRTSGSHNEQFF. The CDR3 DNA is TGTGCCACCAGTGATCGTACTAGCGGGAGCCACAATGAGCAGTTCTTC.

Here the CDR3 DNA reads TGTGCCAGCAGCTTCGAGAACCTTTTATTCAACGGGAATGAGCAGTTCTTC. Protein sequence: CASSFENLLFNGNEQFF. The chain is built from TRBV12-3 or TRBV12-4 and TRBJ2-5, with D uncertain. The J call may be in error: the DNA end matches TRBJ2-1 better. The CDR3 loop spans 17 amino acids.

This clonotype has just a few counts. The chain employs TRBV10-2 and TRBJ2-5; 8 bases align to TRBD1. The length of the CDR3 is 14 residues. Germline CDR1 and CDR2: WSHSY and SAAADI. V lost 6 bases and J lost 5; bases outside the gene matches: 8. The CDR3 DNA reads TGCGCCAGCAGAAATTTACAGGGGGATGAGACCCAGTACTTC. Its protein product is CASRNLQGDETQYF.

The chain is built from TRBV24-1 and TRBJ2-1, with TRBD2 as a possible D gene (5 bases). The CDR3 extends over 11 amino acids. Per the germline V gene, CDR1 is KGHDR and CDR2 is SFDVKD. Trimming left V 9 bases short and J 9 bases short, with 11 bases between. DNA for the CDR3: TGTGCCACCGCCGAGGGATTTGAGCAGTTCTTC. This encodes CATAEGFEQFF.

This clonotype occurred a few times. The rearrangement links TRBV20-1 to TRBJ2-5, with TRBD2 matching over 9 bases. The V segment lost 5 bases and the J segment 5 bases; nucleotides outside the gene matches: 9. Germline CDR1 and CDR2: DFQATT and SNEGSKA (reference sequence). The CDR3 runs to 14 residues. The DNA of the CDR3 is TGCAGTGCTCATACGACTAGCGGATGGGAGACCCAGTACTTC. It specifies CSAHTTSGWETQYF.

The chain uses TRBV7-6 and TRBJ2-5; possible D gene TRBD2, 6 bases. Trimming pared 4 bases from V and 5 bases from J, leaving 20 bases between. The CDR3 is 16 residues long. Per germline, CDR1 SGHVS and CDR2 FNYEAQ. This CDR3 is CASSSLKTAGRETQYF. The CDR3 coding sequence is TGTGCCAGCAGCTCGCTCAAAACGGCGGGAAGGGAGACCCAGTACTTC.

This clonotype was detected a few times. The rearrangement links TRBV6-4 to TRBJ2-3; 7 positions match TRBD2. Germline V gives CDR1 MRHNA, CDR2 SNTAGT. The CDR3 sequence is 15 residues long. V dropped 6 bases and J dropped 1; count of bases not matched to a gene: 7. The CDR3 DNA reads TGTGCCAGCAGCGAAGAGCGGGGAGGCACAGATACGCAGTATTTT. This codes for CASSEERGGTDTQYF.

In this sample, this clonotype turned up many times. The chain joins TRBV7-2 to TRBJ2-5; D possibly corresponds to TRBD2 (5 bases). Judging by the DNA end, TRBJ2-1 fits better; the J call may be wrong. The CDR3 sequence is 12 residues long. Per germline, CDR1 SGHTA and CDR2 FQGNSA. DNA for the CDR3: TGTGCCAGCAGCTTAGGGACTCCCCGGCAGTTCTTC. This sequence encodes CASSLGTPRQFF.

This clonotype was observed a few times. The chain recombines TRBV20-1 with TRBJ2-3; 8 bases match TRBD2. The CDR3 sequence is 14 residues long. Germline CDR1 and CDR2: DFQATT and SNEGSKA (reference sequence). The junction had 7 bases not matched to a gene; V was cut back by 6 bases and J by 2 bases. CDR3: CSARTSRLTDTQYF. CDR3 DNA: TGCAGTGCAAGGACTAGCAGACTCACAGATACGCAGTATTTT.

This clonotype was seen only a few times. This CDR3 is CSARVVGYTEAFF. In nucleotides, the CDR3 is TGCAGTGCTAGAGTAGTGGGGTACACTGAAGCTTTCTTT. V usage is TRBV20-1 and J usage is TRBJ1-1; D not resolved. CDR1 is DFQATT and CDR2 is SNEGSKA in the germline V gene (reference sequence). Trimming removed 1 base at V and 3 bases at J, with 9 bases between. This CDR3 contains 13 residues.

This clonotype was counted between two and nine times. The gene calls are TRBV27 and TRBJ2-2; no reliable D call. The V gene's germline CDR1 is MNHEY and CDR2 SMNVEV (reference sequence). The CDR3 covers 13 residues. V was pared by 7 bases and J by 0 bases, with 6 bases between. CDR3 sequence (DNA): TGTGCCAGCACGGACCCGAACACCGGGGAGCTGTTTTTT. This encodes CASTDPNTGELFF.

This clonotype was picked up a small number of times. The chain has TRBV20-1 and TRBJ2-7; D uncertain. This CDR3 region has 12 residues. Germline CDR1 DFQATT, CDR2 SNEGSKA (reference sequence). V was shortened by 4 bases and J by 7 bases, with 14 bases between the two germline ends. The chain's CDR3 is CSAKVGTEEQYF. The CDR3 DNA is TGCAGTGCTAAAGTGGGAACGGAGGAGCAGTACTTC.

This clonotype occurred a few times. J is TRBJ1-2 and V is TRBV12-3 or TRBV12-4; no firm D call. Trimming left V 5 bases short and J 4 bases short, with 14 bases between. The CDR3 runs to 14 residues. CDR3 sequence: CASSPSLVGYGYTF. In DNA form, the CDR3 reads TGTGCCAGCAGTCCTTCCCTCGTCGGCTATGGCTACACCTTC.

V gene TRBV13 combines with J gene TRBJ2-5, with 12 bases aligning to TRBD2. Unmatched junction bases numbered 3, after V lost 3 bases and J lost 1 base. The length of the CDR3 is 16 residues. Germline V CDR1 and CDR2: PRHDT, FYEKMQ (reference sequence). The DNA of the CDR3 is TGTGCCAGCAGCTTCCGGACTAGCGGGACCCAAGAGACCCAGTACTTC. Its translation is CASSFRTSGTQETQYF.

This clonotype was picked up a small number of times. The chain has TRBV7-9 and TRBJ2-7, with 8 bases lining up with TRBD2. V was pared by 1 base and J by 6 bases, with 2 bases of the junction left unmatched. CDR1 SEHNR and CDR2 FQNEAQ come from the germline V gene (reference sequence). CDR3 length: 13 residues. The CDR3 here is CASSLERESEQYF. The CDR3 coding sequence is TGTGCCAGCAGCTTAGAGCGGGAGAGCGAGCAGTACTTC.

V and J are TRBV10-3 and TRBJ2-4, with TRBD1 matching over 7 bases. The junction had 7 bases not matched to a gene; V was cut back by 1 base and J by 13 bases. This CDR3 is built from 13 residues. Looked up from germline, CDR1 is ENHRY and CDR2 is SYGVKD. CDR3 in DNA: TGTGCCATCAGTGAGTTAAAAGGGGGCGGGCAGTACTTC. This encodes CAISELKGGGQYF.

The chain is built from TRBV12-3 or TRBV12-4 and TRBJ2-7; a possible D gene is TRBD1 (6 bases). This CDR3 has 15 amino acids. Trimming removed 3 bases from V and 3 bases from J, with 15 bases in between. The CDR3 DNA reads TGTGCCAGCAGTTTCCCCCGTCGAGGGGGCTACGAGCAGTACTTC. It codes for CASSFPRRGGYEQYF.

The V and J genes are TRBV20-1 and TRBJ2-2, with 7 positions matching TRBD1. V shed 7 bases, J shed 6 bases, and the junction held 11 bases outside the gene matches. Germline-derived CDR1 and CDR2 are DFQATT and SNEGSKA (reference sequence). The CDR3 consists of 14 residues. CDR3: CSGTTGMRSGELFF. CDR3 nucleotide sequence: TGCAGTGGAACGACAGGGATGAGGTCCGGGGAGCTGTTTTTT.

This chain joins TRBV3-1 and TRBJ2-5; 9 bases match TRBD2. J gave up 10 bases and V 4 bases, and 10 bases lay outside the gene matches. CDR1 and CDR2 from the germline V gene are LGHDT and YNNKEL (reference sequence). The CDR3 has 14 residues. CDR3 nucleotide sequence: TGTGCCAGCAGCCGGACTAGCGAGCCCTACGACCAGTACTTC. Translating gives CASSRTSEPYDQYF.

This clonotype came up a few times. The chain recombines TRBV20-1 with TRBJ1-1; 7 bases are shared with TRBD1. CDR1 is DFQATT and CDR2 is SNEGSKA in the germline V gene (reference sequence). With V trimmed by 7 bases and J by 2 bases, 4 bases remained unmatched. The CDR3 consists of 12 residues. DNA of the CDR3: TGCAGTGTGGGACAGCCAAACACTGAAGCTTTCTTT. Protein sequence: CSVGQPNTEAFF.

The table lists this clonotype with a few counts. The CDR3 sequence is CASSLETGNEQFF. In DNA, the CDR3 is TGTGCCAGCAGCTTAGAAACAGGGAATGAGCAGTTCTTC. This chain connects TRBV7-3 to TRBJ2-5; perhaps TRBD1 as D (6 bases). Matching the DNA end better, TRBJ2-1 makes the J call doubtful. The germline V gene has CDR1 SGHTA and CDR2 FQGTGA. This CDR3 region has 13 residues.

The CDR3 loop reads CGNRQVYNEQFF. The DNA of the CDR3 is TGCGGAAACAGGCAGGTATACAATGAGCAGTTCTTC. This sequence joins TRBV20-1 and TRBJ2-1, with D possibly TRBD1 on 5 matching bases. CDR1 is DFQATT, CDR2 SNEGSKA, per germline (reference sequence). CDR3 length: 12 residues.